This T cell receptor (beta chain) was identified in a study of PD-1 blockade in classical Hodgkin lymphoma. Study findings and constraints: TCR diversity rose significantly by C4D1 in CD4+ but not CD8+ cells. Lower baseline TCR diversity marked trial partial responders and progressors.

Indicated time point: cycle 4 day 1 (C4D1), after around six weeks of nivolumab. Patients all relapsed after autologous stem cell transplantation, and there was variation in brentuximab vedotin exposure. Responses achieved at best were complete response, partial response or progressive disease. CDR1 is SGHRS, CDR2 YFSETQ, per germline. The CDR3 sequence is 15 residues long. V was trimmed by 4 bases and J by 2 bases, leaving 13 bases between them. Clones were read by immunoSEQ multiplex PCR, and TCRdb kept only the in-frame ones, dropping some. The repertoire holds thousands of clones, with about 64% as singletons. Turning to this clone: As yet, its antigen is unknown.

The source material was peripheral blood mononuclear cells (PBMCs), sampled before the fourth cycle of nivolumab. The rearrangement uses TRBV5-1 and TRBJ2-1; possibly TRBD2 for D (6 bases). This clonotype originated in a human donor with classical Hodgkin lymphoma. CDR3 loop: CASSLGSTTYNEQFF. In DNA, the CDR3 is TGCGCCAGCAGCCTCGGGAGTACGACCTACAATGAGCAGTTCTTC.